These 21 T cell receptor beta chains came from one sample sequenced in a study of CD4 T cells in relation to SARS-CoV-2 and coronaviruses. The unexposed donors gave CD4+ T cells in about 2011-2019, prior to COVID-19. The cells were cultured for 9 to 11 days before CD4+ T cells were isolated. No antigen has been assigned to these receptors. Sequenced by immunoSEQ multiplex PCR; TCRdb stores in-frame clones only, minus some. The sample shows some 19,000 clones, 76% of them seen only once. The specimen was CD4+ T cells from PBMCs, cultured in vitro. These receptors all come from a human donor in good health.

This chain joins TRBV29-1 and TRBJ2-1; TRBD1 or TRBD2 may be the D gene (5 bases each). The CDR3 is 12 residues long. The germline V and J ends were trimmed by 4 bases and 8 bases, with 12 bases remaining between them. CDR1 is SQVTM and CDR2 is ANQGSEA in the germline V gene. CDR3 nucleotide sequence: TGCAGCGTTGTAGGTATGGGGGATGAGCAGTTCTTC. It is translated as CSVVGMGDEQFF.

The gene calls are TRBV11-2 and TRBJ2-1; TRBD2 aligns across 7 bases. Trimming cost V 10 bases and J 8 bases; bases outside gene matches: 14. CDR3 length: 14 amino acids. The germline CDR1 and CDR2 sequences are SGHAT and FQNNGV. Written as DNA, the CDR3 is TGTGCCACCGGGAGGTCACAGCTAACCCATGAGCAGTTCTTC. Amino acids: CATGRSQLTHEQFF.

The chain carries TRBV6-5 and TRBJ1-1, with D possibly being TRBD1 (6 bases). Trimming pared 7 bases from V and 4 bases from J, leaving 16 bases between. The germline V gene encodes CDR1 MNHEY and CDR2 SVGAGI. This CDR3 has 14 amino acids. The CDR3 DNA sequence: TGTGCCAGCACCGAGGGGGGAGGGGGCACTGAAGCTTTCTTT. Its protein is CASTEGGGGTEAFF.

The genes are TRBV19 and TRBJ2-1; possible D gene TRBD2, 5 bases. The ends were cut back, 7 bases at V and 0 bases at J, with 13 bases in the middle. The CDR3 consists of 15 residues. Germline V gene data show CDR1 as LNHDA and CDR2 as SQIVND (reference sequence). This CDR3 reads CASTSEVGSYNEQFF. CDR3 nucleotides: TGTGCCAGTACCTCGGAGGTAGGCTCCTACAATGAGCAGTTCTTC.

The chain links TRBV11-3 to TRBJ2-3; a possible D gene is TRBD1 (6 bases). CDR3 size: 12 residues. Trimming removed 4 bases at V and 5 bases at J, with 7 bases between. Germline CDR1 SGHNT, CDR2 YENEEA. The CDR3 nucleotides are TGTGCCAGCAGCTCCAGGGGAGATACGCAGTATTTT. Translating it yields CASSSRGDTQYF.

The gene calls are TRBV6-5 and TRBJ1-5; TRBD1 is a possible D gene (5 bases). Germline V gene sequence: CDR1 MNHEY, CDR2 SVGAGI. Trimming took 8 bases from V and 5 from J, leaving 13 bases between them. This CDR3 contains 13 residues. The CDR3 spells CASGGKWDQPQHF. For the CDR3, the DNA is TGTGCCAGCGGGGGTAAATGGGATCAGCCCCAGCATTTT.

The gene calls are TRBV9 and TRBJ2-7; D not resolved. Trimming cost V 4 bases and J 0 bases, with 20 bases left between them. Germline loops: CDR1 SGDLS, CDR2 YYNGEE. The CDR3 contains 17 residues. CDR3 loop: CASSPQSSGQSSYEQYF. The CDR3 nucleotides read TGTGCCAGCAGCCCTCAGTCCTCCGGGCAAAGCTCCTACGAGCAGTACTTC.

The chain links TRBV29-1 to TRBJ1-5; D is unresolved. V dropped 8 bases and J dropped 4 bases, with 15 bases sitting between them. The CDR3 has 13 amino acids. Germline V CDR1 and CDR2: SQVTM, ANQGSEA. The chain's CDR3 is CSPPLDYNQPQHF. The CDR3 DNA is TGCAGCCCCCCTTTGGACTATAATCAGCCCCAGCATTTT.

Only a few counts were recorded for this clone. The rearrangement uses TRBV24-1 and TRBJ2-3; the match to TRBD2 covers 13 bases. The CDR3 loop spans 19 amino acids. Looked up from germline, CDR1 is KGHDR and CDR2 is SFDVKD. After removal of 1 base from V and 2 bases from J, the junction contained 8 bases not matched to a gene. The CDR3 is CATSDFRGTSGAYTDTQYF. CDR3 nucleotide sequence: TGTGCCACCAGTGATTTCCGAGGGACTAGCGGGGCCTACACAGATACGCAGTATTTT.

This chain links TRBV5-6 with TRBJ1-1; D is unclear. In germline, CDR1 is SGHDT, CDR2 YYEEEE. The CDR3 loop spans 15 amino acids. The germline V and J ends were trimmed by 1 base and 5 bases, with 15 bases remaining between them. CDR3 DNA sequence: TGTGCCAGCAGCTTGCCGACCGTGGTTGGGACTGAAGCTTTCTTT. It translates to CASSLPTVVGTEAFF.

CDR3 sequence (DNA): TGTGCCAGCAGCAGCGGGAGGGCCGGGACTTACAATGAGCAGTTCTTC. Amino acid sequence: CASSSGRAGTYNEQFF. The J gene is TRBJ2-1, the V gene TRBV5-4, with 10 bases identical to TRBD2. Trimming at V came to 4 bases and at J to 4 bases, leaving 8 bases not matched to a gene. Germline CDR1 SGHNT, CDR2 YYREEE (reference sequence). The CDR3 is 16 residues long. The full variable domain, completed using reference TRBV5-4 and TRBJ2-1, is ETGVTQSPTHLIKTRGQQVTLRCSSQSGHNTVSWYQQALGQGPQFIFQYYREEENGRGNFPPRFSGLQFPNYSSELNVNALELDDSALYLCASSSGRAGTYNEQFFGPGTRLTVL.

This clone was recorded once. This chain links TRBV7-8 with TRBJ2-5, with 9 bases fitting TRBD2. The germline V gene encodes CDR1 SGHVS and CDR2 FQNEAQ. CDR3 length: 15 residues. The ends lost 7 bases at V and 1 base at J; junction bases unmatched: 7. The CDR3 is CASTQGLAPQETQYF. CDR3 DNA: TGTGCCAGCACCCAAGGACTAGCGCCCCAAGAGACCCAGTACTTC. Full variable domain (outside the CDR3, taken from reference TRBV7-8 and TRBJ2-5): GAGVSQSPRYKVAKRGQDVALRCDPISGHVSLFWYQQALGQGPEFLTYFQNEAQLDKSGLPSDRFFAERPEGSVSTLKIQRTQQEDSAVYLCASTQGLAPQETQYFGPGTRLLVL.

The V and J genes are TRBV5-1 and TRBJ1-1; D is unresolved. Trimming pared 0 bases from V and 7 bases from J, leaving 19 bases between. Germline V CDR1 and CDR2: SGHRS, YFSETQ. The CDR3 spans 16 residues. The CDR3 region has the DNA TGCGCCAGCAGCTTGGAGGTCGGAGTGTCCGGAGGTGAAGCTTTCTTT. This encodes CASSLEVGVSGGEAFF. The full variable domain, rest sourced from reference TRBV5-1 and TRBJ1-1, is KAGVTQTPRYLIKTRGQQVTLSCSPISGHRSVSWYQQTPGQGLQFLFEYFSETQRNKGNFPGRFSGRQFSNSRSEMNVSTLELGDSALYLCASSLEVGVSGGEAFFGQGTRLTVV.

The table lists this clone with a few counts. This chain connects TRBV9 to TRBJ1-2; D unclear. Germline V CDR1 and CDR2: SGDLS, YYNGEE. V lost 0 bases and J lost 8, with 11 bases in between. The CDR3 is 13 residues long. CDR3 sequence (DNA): TGTGCCAGCAGCGTAGGGAGGGCGGGAGGCTACACCTTC. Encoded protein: CASSVGRAGGYTF.

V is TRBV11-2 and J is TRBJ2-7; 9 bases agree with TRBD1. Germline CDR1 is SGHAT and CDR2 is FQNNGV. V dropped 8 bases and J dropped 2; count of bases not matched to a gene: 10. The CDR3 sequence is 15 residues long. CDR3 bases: TGTGCCAGCGGACCGGGACAGGGCTTTCCCTACGAGCAGTACTTC. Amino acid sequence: CASGPGQGFPYEQYF. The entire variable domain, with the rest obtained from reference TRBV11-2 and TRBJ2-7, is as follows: EAGVAQSPRYKIIEKRQSVAFWCNPISGHATLYWYQQILGQGPKLLIQFQNNGVVDDSQLPKDRFSAERLKGVDSTLKIQPAKLEDSAVYLCASGPGQGFPYEQYFGPGTRLTVT.

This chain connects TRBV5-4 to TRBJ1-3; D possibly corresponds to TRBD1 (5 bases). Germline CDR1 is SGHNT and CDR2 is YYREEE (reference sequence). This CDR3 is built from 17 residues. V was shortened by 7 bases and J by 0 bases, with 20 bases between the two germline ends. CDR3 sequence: CASGYLSGLSSGNTIYF. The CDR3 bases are TGTGCCAGCGGGTACCTATCGGGACTTTCCTCTGGAAACACCATATATTTT.

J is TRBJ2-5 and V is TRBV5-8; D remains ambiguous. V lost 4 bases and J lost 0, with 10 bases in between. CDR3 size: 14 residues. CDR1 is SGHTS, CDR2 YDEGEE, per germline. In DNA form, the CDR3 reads TGTGCCAGCAGCCCCACTTGGTACCAAGAGACCCAGTACTTC. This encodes CASSPTWYQETQYF.

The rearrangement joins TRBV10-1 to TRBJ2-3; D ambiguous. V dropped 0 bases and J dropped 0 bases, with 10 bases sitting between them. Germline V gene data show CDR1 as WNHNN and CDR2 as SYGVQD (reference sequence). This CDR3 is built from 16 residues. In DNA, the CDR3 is TGCGCCAGCAGTGAGTCCGGCAGTACTAGCACAGATACGCAGTATTTT. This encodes CASSESGSTSTDTQYF.

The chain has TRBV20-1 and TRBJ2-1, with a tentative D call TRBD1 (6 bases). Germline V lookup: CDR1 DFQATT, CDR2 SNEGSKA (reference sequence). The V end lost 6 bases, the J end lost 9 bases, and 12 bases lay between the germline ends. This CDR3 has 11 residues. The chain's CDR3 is CSAGRGSEQFF. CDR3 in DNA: TGCAGTGCGGGCAGGGGCAGTGAGCAGTTCTTC.

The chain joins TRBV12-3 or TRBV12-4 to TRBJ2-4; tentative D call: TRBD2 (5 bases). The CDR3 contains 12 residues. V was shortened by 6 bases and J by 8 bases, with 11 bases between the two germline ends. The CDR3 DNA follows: TGTGCCAGCAGCTGGACTCGGGACATTCAGTACTTC. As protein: CASSWTRDIQYF.

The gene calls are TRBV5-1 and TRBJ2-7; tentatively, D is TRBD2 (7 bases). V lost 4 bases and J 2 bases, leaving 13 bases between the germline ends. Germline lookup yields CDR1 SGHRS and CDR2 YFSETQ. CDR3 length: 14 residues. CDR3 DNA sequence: TGCGCCAGCAGCGTGTCGGGGGGCCCCTACGAGCAGTACTTC. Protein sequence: CASSVSGGPYEQYF. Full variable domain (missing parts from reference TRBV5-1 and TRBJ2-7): KAGVTQTPRYLIKTRGQQVTLSCSPISGHRSVSWYQQTPGQGLQFLFEYFSETQRNKGNFPGRFSGRQFSNSRSEMNVSTLELGDSALYLCASSVSGGPYEQYFGPGTRLTVT.